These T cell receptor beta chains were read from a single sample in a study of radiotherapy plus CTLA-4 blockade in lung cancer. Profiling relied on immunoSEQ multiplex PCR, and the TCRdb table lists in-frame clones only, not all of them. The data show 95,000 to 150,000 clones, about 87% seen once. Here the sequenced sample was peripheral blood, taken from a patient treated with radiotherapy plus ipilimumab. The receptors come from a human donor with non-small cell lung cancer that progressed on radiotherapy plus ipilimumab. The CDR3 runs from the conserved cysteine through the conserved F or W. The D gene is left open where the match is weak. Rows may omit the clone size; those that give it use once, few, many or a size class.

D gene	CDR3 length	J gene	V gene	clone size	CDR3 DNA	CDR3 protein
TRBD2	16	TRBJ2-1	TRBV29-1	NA	TGCAGCGTCGCCGCCGGGACTAGCGGGGGGACTAAGGAGCAGTTCTTC	CSVAAGTSGGTKEQFF
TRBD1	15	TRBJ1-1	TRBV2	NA	TGTGCCAGCAGTCCCCGACAGGGTATGAACACTGAAGCTTTCTTT	CASSPRQGMNTEAFF
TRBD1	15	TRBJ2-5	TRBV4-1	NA	TGCGCCAGCAGCCCCGGAGACAGGGGGCCAGAGACCCAGTACTTC	CASSPGDRGPETQYF
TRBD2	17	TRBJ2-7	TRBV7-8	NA	TGTGCCAGCAGCCCCGAGGTGGTAGCGGGTATTTCCTACGAGCAGTACTTC	CASSPEVVAGISYEQYF
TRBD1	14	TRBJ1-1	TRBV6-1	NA	TGTGCCAGCATTCAGGACAGGGTCGTCACTGAAGCTTTCTTT	CASIQDRVVTEAFF
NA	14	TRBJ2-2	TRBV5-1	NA	TGCGCCAGCAGCTTGGAGGGGTCCACCGGGGAGCTGTTTTTT	CASSLEGSTGELFF
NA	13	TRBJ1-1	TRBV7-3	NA	TGTGCCAGCAGCTCGCGACCGGACACTGAAGCTTTCTTT	CASSSRPDTEAFF
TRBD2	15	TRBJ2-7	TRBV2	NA	TGTGCCAGCCTCCGGGACGGGAGGGCGATTTACGAGCAGTACTTC	CASLRDGRAIYEQYF
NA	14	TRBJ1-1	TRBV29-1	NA	TGCAGCGCTGCCCGATGGACAGCGAACACTGAAGCTTTCTTT	CSAARWTANTEAFF
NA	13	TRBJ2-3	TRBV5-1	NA	TGCGCCAGCAGTCTCCCCAGGACAGATACGCAGTATTTT	CASSLPRTDTQYF
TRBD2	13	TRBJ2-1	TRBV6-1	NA	TGTGCCAGCCGGACTAGCGGGAGGGATGAGCAGTTCTTC	CASRTSGRDEQFF
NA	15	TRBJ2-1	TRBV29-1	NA	TGCAGCTCAAGGGGAAGCTCCACTCTGGGAAATGAGCAGTTCTTC	CSSRGSSTLGNEQFF
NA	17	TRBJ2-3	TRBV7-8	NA	TGTGCCAGCAGCTTATTCCTCGAGGTAGCGCATACAGATACGCAGTATTTT	CASSLFLEVAHTDTQYF
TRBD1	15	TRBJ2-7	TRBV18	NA	TGTGCCAGCTCAATCGGACAGGGGACGACCTACGAGCAGTACTTC	CASSIGQGTTYEQYF
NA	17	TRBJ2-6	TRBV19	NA	TGTGCCAGTAGTATGTACCCCCCCAGGGCCGGGGCCAACGTCCTGACTTTC	CASSMYPPRAGANVLTF
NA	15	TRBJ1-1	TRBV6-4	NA	TGTGCCAGCAGTGACAGGGGCCCCCCGGGGACTGAAGCTTTCTTT	CASSDRGPPGTEAFF
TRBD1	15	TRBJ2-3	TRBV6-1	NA	TGTGCCAGCAGCCCGACAGGGGCCTCCACAGATACGCAGTATTTT	CASSPTGASTDTQYF
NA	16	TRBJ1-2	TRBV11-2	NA	TGTGCCAGCAGCTTATTAAAAGGGAGGAAGGAGGATGGCTACACCTTC	CASSLLKGRKEDGYTF
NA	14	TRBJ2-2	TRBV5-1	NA	TGCGCCAGCAGCTTGGACTCTAACACCGGGGAGCTGTTTTTT	CASSLDSNTGELFF
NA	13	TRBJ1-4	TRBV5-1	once	TGCGCCAGCAGCTTGGAAGGGAGTGAAAAACTGTTTTTT	CASSLEGSEKLFF
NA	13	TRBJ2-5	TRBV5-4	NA	TGTGCCAGCAGCTTGGTTGGCCAGTCGGCCCAGTACTTC	CASSLVGQSAQYF
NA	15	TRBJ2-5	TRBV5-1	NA	TGCGCCAGCAGCTTGGCAGGGGTCATTCAAGAGACCCAGTACTTC	CASSLAGVIQETQYF
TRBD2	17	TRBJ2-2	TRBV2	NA	TGTGCCAGCCGAGGACTAGCGGGAGGGCGCGACACCGGGGAGCTGTTTTTT	CASRGLAGGRDTGELFF
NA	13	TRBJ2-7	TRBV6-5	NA	TGTGCCAGCTTAACAGGGTTTCCCTACGAGCAGTACTTC	CASLTGFPYEQYF
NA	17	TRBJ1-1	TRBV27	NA	TGTGCCAGCAGCCCCCGGGGTTCAGGGGTCATGAACACTGAAGCTTTCTTT	CASSPRGSGVMNTEAFF
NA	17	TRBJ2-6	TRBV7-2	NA	TGTGCCAGCAGCTTAGCGGGACCGTTGTCTGGGGCCAACGTCCTGACTTTC	CASSLAGPLSGANVLTF
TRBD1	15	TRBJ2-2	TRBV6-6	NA	TGTGCCAGCAGGCTTACAGGGGTCGGGACCGGGGAGCTGTTTTTT	CASRLTGVGTGELFF
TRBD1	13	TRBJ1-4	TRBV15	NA	TGCGCCACCGGGGAGGGGGCGGTCGAAAAACTGTTTTTT	CATGEGAVEKLFF
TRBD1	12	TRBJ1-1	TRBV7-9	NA	TGTGCCAGCAGCTTAGAGACAGGGGAAGCTTTCTTT	CASSLETGEAFF
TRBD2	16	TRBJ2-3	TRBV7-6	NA	TGTGCCAGCAGCTTACTCTCAGCGGGAGGCACAGATACGCAGTATTTT	CASSLLSAGGTDTQYF
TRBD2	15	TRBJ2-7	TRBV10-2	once	TGCGCCAGCAGAAGAATGGCGGGGGGCCTCTACGAGCAGTACTTC	CASRRMAGGLYEQYF